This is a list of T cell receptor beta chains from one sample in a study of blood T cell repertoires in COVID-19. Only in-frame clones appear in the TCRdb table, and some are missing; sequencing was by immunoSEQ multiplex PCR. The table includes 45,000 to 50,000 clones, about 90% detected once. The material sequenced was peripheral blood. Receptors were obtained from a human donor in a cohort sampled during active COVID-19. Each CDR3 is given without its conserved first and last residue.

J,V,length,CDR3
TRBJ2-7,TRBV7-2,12,ASSRLPGPYEQY
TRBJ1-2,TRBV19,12,ASSPTGATYGYT
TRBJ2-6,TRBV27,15,ASRPTSYSSGANVLT
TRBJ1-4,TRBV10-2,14,ASRRGPTGNNEKLF
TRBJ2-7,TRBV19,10,ASSIRGAEQY
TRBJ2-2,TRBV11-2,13,ASSLGGEGSGELF
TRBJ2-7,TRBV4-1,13,ASSLRGGASYEQY
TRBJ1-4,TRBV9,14,ASSYRGLRTNEKLF
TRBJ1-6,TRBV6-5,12,ASKGQPDNSPLH
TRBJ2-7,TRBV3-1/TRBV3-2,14,ASSLPGTGGINEQY
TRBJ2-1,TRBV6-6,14,ASRFSGQGASNEQF
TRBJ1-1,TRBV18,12,ASSPQTGLTEAF
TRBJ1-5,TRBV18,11,ASSDRGNQPQH
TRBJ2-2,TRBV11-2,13,ASSLVGGDTGELF
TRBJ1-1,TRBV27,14,ASRPSGQRMNTEAF
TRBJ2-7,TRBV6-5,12,ASSRQGISYEQY
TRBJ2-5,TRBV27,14,ASSSYGPNLGETQY
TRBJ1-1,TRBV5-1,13,ASSSGVTRDTEAF
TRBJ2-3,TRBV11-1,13,ASSFAQGLTDTQY
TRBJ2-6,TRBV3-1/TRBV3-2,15,ASSHGTSGTGANVLT
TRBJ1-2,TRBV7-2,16,ASSSRIITTGRPYGYT
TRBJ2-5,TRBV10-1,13,ASSDDKRGRETQY
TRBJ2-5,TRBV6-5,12,ASSPYRGQETQY
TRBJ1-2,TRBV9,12,ASSVEQGNYGYT
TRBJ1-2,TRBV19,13,ASSAQGTANYGYT
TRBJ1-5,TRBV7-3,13,ASSPGQLNQEPQH
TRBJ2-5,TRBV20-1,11,SASPGGLETQY
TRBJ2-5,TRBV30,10,AWSTSQETQY
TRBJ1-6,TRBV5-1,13,ASSLGTGLDSPLH
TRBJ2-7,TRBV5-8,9,AAAPGYEQY
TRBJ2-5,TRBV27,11,ASRYRGGETQY
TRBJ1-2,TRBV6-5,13,ASSYSSGEPYGYT
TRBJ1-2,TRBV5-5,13,ASSWTRDRGRWDT